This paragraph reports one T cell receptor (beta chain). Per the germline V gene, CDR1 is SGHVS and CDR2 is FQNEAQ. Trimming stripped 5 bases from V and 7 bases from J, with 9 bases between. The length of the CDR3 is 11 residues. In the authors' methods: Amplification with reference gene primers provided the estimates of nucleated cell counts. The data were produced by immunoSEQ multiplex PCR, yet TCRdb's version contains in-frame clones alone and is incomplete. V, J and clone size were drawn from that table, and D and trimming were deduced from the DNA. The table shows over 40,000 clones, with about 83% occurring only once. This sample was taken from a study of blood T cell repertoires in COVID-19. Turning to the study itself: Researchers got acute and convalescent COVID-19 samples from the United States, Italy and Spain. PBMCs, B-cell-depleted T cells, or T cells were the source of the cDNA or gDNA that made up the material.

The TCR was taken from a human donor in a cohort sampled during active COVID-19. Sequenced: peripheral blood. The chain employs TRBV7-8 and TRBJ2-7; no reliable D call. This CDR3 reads CASSLQREQYF. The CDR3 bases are TGTGCCAGCAGCCTTCAGAGGGAGCAGTACTTC.